The clone carrying this T cell receptor (beta chain) was picked up one time. These data are taken from a study of shared T cell receptors in the human thymus. Measured with immunoSEQ multiplex PCR; TCRdb has only the in-frame clones, and not every one. The table includes around 340,000 clones, roughly 94% detected once. The specimen was thymocytes. This receptor was obtained from a human donor.

CDR3 sequence (DNA): TGTGCCAGCAGTTTAAACCCCAGCCGGGACAGGGGGCCCTACTATGGCTACACCTTC. Its protein product is CASSLNPSRDRGPYYGYTF. This chain links TRBV28 with TRBJ1-2; 12 positions agree with TRBD1. This CDR3 has 19 residues. J lost 3 bases, V lost 2 bases, and 13 bases had no gene match. Germline V lookup: CDR1 MDHEN, CDR2 SYDVKM.